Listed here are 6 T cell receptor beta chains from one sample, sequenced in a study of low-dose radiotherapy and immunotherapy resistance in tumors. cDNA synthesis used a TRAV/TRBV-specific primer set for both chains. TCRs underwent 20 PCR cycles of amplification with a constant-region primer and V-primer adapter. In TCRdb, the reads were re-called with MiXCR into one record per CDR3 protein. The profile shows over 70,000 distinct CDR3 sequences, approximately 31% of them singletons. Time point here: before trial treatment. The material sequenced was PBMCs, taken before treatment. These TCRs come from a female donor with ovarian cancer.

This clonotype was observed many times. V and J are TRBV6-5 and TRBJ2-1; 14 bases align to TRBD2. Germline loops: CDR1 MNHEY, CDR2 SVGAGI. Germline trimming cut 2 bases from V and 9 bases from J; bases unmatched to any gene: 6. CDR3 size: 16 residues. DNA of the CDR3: TGTGCCAGCAGTTACCCGACTAGCGGGAGGGCCGCTGAGCAGTTCTTC. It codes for CASSYPTSGRAAEQFF.

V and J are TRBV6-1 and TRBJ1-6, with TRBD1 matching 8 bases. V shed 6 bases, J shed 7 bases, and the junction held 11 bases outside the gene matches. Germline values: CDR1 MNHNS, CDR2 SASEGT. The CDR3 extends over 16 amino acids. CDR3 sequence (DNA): TGTGCCAGCAGCAGACCAGGACAGGGTAACAATTCACCCCTCCACTTT. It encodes CASSRPGQGNNSPLHF.

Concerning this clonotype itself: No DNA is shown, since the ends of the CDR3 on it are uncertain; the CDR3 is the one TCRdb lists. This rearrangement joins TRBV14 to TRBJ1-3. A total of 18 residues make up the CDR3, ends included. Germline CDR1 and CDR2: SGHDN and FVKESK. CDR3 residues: CASSQDRDFDSGNTIYFF.

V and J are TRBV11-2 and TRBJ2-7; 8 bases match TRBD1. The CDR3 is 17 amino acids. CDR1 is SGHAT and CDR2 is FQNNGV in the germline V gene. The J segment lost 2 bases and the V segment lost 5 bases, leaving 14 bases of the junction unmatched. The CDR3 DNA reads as TGTGCCAGCAGCCCAAACGACAGGGGTCTAGTCGCCTACGAGCAGTACTTC. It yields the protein CASSPNDRGLVAYEQYF. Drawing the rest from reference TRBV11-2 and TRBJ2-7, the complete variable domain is EAGVAQSPRYKIIEKRQSVAFWCNPISGHATLYWYQQILGQGPKLLIQFQNNGVVDDSQLPKDRFSAERLKGVDSTLKIQPAKLEDSAVYLCASSPNDRGLVAYEQYFGPGTRLTVT.

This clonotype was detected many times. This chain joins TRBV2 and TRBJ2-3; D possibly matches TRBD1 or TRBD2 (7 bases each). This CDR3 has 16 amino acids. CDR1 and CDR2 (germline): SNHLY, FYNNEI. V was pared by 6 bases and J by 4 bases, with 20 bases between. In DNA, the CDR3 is TGTGCCAGCAGGCTCACCCCAGGGGGAGGGGCAGATACGCAGTATTTT. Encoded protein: CASRLTPGGGADTQYF.

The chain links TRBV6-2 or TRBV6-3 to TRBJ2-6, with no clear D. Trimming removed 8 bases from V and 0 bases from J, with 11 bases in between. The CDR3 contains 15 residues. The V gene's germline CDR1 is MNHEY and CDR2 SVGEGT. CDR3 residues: CASAPPVSGANVLTF. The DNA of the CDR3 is TGTGCCAGCGCCCCCCCCGTCTCTGGGGCCAACGTCCTGACTTTC.